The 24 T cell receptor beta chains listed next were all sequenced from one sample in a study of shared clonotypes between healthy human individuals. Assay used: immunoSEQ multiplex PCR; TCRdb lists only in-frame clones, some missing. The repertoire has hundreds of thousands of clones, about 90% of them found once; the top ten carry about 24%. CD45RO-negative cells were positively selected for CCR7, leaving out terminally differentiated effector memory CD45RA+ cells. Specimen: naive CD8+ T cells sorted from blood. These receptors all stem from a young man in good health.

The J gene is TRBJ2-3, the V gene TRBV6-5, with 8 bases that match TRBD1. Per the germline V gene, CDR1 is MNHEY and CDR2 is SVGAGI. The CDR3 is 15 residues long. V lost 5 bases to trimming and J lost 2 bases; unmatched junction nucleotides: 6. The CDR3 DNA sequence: TGTGCCAGCAGTCATGGGACAGGAGACACAGATACGCAGTATTTT. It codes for CASSHGTGDTDTQYF.

The CDR3 nucleotides are TGCAGCGCTACAGGGTATGAGATCTACGAGCAGTACTTC. Translation: CSATGYEIYEQYF. The chain uses TRBV29-1 and TRBJ2-7; TRBD1 might be the D (6 bases). The germline gives CDR1 SQVTM, CDR2 ANQGSEA. V was pared by 7 bases and J by 3 bases, with 16 bases between. This CDR3 spans 13 amino acids.

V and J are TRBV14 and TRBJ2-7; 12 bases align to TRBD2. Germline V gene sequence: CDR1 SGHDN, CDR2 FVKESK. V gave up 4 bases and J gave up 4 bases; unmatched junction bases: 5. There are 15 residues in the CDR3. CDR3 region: CASSLGTSGFYEQYF. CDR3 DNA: TGTGCCAGCAGCCTGGGGACTAGCGGGTTTTACGAGCAGTACTTC. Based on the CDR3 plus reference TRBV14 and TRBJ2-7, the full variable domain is EAGVTQFPSHSVIEKGQTVTLRCDPISGHDNLYWYRRVMGKEIKFLLHFVKESKQDESGMPNNRFLAERTGGTYSTLKVQPAELEDSGVYFCASSLGTSGFYEQYFGPGTRLTVT.

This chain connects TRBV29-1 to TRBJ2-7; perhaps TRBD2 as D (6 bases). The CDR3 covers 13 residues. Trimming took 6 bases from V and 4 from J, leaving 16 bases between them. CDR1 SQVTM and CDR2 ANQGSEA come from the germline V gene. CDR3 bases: TGCAGCGTGCTTAGCGGAAGCCGATACGAGCAGTACTTC. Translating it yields CSVLSGSRYEQYF.

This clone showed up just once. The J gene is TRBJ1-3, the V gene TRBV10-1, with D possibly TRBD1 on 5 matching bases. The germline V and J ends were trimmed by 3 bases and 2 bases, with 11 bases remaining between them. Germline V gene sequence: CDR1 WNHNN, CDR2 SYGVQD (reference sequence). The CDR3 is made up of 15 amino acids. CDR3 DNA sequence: TGCGCCAGCAGTGAACCGGGGGAACCTGGAAACACCATATATTTT. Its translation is CASSEPGEPGNTIYF.

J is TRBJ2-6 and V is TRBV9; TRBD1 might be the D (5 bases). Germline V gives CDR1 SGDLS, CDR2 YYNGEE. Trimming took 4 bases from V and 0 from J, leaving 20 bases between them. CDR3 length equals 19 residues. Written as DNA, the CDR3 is TGTGCCAGCAGCCCCCAGGGTGGGGCAGCTGGCTCTGGGGCCAACGTCCTGACTTTC. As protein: CASSPQGGAAGSGANVLTF.

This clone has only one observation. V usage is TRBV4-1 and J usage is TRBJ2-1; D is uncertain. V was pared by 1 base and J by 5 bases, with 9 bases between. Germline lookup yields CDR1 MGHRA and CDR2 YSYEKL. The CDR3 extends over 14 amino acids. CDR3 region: CASSQVADHNEQFF. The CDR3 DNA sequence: TGCGCCAGCAGCCAAGTGGCAGATCACAATGAGCAGTTCTTC.

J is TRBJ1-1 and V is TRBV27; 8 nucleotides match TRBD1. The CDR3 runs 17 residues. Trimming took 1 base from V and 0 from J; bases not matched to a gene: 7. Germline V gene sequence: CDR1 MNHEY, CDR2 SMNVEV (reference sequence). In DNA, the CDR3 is TGTGCCAGCAGTTTATATGGACAGGGCCCAATGAACACTGAAGCTTTCTTT. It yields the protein CASSLYGQGPMNTEAFF.

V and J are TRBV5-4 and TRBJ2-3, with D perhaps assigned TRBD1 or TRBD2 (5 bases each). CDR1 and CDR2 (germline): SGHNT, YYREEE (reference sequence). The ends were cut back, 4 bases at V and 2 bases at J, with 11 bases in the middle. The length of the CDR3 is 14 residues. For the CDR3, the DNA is TGTGCCAGCAGCGGATGGGACCTCACAGATACGCAGTATTTT. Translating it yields CASSGWDLTDTQYF. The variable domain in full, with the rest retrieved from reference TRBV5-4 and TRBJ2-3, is ETGVTQSPTHLIKTRGQQVTLRCSSQSGHNTVSWYQQALGQGPQFIFQYYREEENGRGNFPPRFSGLQFPNYSSELNVNALELDDSALYLCASSGWDLTDTQYFGPGTRLTVL.

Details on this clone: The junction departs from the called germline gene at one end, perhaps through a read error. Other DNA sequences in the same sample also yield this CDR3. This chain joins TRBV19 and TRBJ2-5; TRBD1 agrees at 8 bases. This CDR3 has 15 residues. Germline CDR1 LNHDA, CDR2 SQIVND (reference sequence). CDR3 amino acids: CATRQGLTAQEAQYF. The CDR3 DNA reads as TGTGCCACCCGACAGGGGCTAACCGCACAAGAGGCCCAGTACTTC.

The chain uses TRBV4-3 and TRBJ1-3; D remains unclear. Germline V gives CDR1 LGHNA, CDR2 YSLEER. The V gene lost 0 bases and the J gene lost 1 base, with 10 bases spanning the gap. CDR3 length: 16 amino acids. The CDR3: CASSQDVGSSGNTIYF. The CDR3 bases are TGCGCCAGCAGCCAAGATGTGGGTTCTTCTGGAAACACCATATATTTT.

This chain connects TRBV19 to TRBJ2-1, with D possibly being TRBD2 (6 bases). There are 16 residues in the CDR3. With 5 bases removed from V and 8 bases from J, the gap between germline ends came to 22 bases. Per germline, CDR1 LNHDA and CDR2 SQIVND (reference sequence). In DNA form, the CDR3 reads TGTGCCAGTAGTTCCCTAGAAGGGACTCGGCGACATGAGCAGTTCTTC. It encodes CASSSLEGTRRHEQFF.

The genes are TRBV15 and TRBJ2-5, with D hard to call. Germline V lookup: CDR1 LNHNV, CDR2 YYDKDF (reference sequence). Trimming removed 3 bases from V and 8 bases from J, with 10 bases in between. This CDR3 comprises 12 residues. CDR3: CATSSHLDTQYF. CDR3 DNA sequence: TGTGCCACCAGCAGTCACCTTGATACCCAGTACTTC.

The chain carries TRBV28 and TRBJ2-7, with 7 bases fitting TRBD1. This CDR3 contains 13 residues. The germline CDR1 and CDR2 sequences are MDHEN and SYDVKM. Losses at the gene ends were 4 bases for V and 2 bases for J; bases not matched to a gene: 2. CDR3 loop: CASSSTGAYEQYF. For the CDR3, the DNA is TGTGCCAGCAGTTCAACAGGGGCCTACGAGCAGTACTTC.

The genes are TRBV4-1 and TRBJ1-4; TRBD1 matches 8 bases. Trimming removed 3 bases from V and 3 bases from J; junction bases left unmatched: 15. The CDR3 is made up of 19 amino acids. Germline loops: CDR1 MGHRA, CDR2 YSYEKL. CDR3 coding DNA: TGCGCCAGCAGCCATGAAGGACAGGGATTGAATGGTCCTAATGAAAAACTGTTTTTT. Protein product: CASSHEGQGLNGPNEKLFF.

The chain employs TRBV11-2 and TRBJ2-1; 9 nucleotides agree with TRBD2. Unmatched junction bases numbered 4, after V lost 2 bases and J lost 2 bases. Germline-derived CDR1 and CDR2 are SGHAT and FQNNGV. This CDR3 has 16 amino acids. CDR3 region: CASSLFASGTYNEQFF. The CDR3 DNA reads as TGTGCCAGCAGCTTATTCGCTAGCGGGACCTACAATGAGCAGTTCTTC.

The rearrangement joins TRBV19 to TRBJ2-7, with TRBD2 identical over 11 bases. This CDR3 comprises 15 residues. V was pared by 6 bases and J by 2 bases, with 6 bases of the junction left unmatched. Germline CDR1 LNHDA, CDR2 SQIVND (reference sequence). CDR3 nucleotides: TGTGCCAGTAGACCAACTAGCGGGAGAACCTACGAGCAGTACTTC. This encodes CASRPTSGRTYEQYF.

CDR3 loop: CASSTSGSFPYEQYF. The CDR3 nucleotides are TGTGCCAGCAGCACTAGCGGGAGCTTTCCCTACGAGCAGTACTTC. This sequence joins TRBV7-9 and TRBJ2-7; the match to TRBD2 covers 11 bases. The germline V gene has CDR1 SEHNR and CDR2 FQNEAQ (reference sequence). J lost 2 bases, V lost 5 bases, and 5 bases had no gene match. The length of the CDR3 is 15 residues.

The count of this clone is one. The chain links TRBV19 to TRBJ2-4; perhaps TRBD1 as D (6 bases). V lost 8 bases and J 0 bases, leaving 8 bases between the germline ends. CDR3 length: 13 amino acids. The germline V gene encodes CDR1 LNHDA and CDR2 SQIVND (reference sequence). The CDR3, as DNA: TGTGCCAGTGGGACACTAGCCAAAAACATTCAGTACTTC. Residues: CASGTLAKNIQYF.

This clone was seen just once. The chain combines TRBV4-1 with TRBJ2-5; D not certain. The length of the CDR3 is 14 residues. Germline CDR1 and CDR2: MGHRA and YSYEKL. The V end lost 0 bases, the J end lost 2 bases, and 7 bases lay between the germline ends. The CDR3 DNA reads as TGCGCCAGCAGCCAAGAACGGCTTCAAGAGACCCAGTACTTC. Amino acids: CASSQERLQETQYF.

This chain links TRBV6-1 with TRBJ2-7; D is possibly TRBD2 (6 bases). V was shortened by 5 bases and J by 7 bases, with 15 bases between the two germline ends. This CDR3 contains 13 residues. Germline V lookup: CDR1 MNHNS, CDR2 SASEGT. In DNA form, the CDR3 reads TGTGCCAGCAGTAGCGGAGGGCCGTATGAGCAGTACTTC. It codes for CASSSGGPYEQYF.

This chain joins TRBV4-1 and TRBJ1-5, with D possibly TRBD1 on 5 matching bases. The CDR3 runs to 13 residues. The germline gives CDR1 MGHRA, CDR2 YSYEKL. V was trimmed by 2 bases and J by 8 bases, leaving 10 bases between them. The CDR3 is CASSQTRGEPQHF. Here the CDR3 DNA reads TGCGCCAGCAGCCAAACGCGAGGGGAGCCCCAGCATTTT.

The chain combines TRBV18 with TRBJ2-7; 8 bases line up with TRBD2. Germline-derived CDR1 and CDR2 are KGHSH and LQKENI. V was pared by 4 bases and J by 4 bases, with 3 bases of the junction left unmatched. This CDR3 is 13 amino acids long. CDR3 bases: TGTGCCAGCTCACTCGGACTAGCTTACGAGCAGTACTTC. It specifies CASSLGLAYEQYF.

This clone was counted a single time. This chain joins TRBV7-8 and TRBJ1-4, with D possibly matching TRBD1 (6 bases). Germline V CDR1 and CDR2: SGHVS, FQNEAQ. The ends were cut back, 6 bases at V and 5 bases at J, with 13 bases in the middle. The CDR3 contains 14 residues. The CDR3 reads CASRRQAGNEKLFF. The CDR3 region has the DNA TGTGCCAGCAGGCGACAGGCCGGGAATGAAAAACTGTTTTTT.